The 20 T cell receptor beta chains reported below all come from one sample, sequenced in a study of shared clonotypes between healthy human individuals. The table came from immunoSEQ multiplex PCR; TCRdb's copy has only in-frame clones and leaves some out. The sample carries about 2,100,000 clones, 90% to 95% recorded once. Naivety among CD8 cells was defined by CD45RO negativity and positive CCR7 selection, thereby excluding terminally differentiated effector memory CD45RA+ cells. The sequencing input was naive CD8+ T cells from PBMCs. These receptor sequences come from a man aged 18 to 35 in good health. Some clones in this sample may be carry-over from other donors' samples.

CDR3 DNA sequence: TGTGCCAGCAGCCCAATAGCGGGAGACCTCTCCTACAATGAGCAGTTCTTC. This encodes CASSPIAGDLSYNEQFF. The chain carries TRBV14 and TRBJ2-1; TRBD2 aligns across 9 bases. The germline CDR1 and CDR2 sequences are SGHDN and FVKESK. The CDR3 totals 17 residues. V trimming: 4 bases; J trimming: 0 bases; junction bases outside the gene matches: 7.

As regards this clone: This sample includes further DNA sequences coding for the same CDR3. The V and J genes are TRBV7-9 and TRBJ2-7; 9 nucleotides align to TRBD2. With 2 bases clipped from V and 5 bases from J, the junction kept 7 bases outside the gene matches. The CDR3 totals 15 residues. Germline CDR1 and CDR2: SEHNR and FQNEAQ (reference sequence). The CDR3 sequence: CASSLSGTSSHEQYF. The CDR3 nucleotides read TGTGCCAGCAGCTTATCAGGGACTAGCTCGCACGAGCAGTACTTC. The whole variable domain, filled in from reference TRBV7-9 and TRBJ2-7, reads DTGVSQNPRHKITKRGQNVTFRCDPISEHNRLYWYRQTLGQGPEFLTYFQNEAQLEKSRLLSDRFSAERPKGSFSTLEIQRTEQGDSAMYLCASSLSGTSSHEQYFGPGTRLTVT.

Of note for this clone: Other nucleotide sequences from this sample produce the same CDR3. This sequence joins TRBV5-4 and TRBJ1-1; D is possibly TRBD1 (5 bases). V lost 5 bases to trimming and J lost 1 base, with 9 bases between them. The CDR3 sequence is 13 residues long. Germline V gene data show CDR1 as SGHNT and CDR2 as YYREEE (reference sequence). CDR3 in DNA: TGTGCCAGCAGTCTAGGGGAGAACACTGAAGCTTTCTTT. Its translation is CASSLGENTEAFF.

CDR3 DNA sequence: TGTGCCAGCAGCGCAGGTACAGGTGTTCGGACAGATACGCAGTATTTT. The encoded protein is CASSAGTGVRTDTQYF. V is TRBV7-9 and J is TRBJ2-3; tentative D call: TRBD1 (5 bases). V lost 5 bases and J lost 3, with 18 bases in between. This CDR3 has 16 residues. Germline lookup yields CDR1 SEHNR and CDR2 FQNEAQ (reference sequence).

The chain combines TRBV7-8 with TRBJ2-7; 9 bases line up with TRBD1. V trimming: 1 base; J trimming: 10 bases; junction bases outside the gene matches: 5. This CDR3 comprises 13 residues. Germline assignment: CDR1 SGHVS and CDR2 FQNEAQ. The CDR3 here is CASSLDGGQGQYF. Here the CDR3 DNA reads TGTGCCAGCAGCTTAGACGGGGGACAGGGACAGTACTTC.

As to this clone: The junction departs from germline at one end; a sequencing error may be responsible. The rearrangement uses TRBV6-5 and TRBJ1-1; D is ambiguous. Germline loops: CDR1 MNHEY, CDR2 SVGAGI. The CDR3 consists of 12 residues. The CDR3 region is CASSYSNSEAFF. CDR3 coding DNA: TGTGCCAGCAGTTACTCGAACAGTGAAGCTTTCTTT.

This chain uses TRBV5-6 with TRBJ2-7; D uncertain. Germline CDR1 reads SGHDT; CDR2 reads YYEEEE. This CDR3 contains 13 residues. Trimming shortened V by 2 bases and J by 1 base, and 7 bases separated the two germline ends. CDR3 in amino acids: CASSLVQSYEQYF. CDR3 bases: TGTGCCAGCAGCTTAGTACAGTCCTACGAGCAGTACTTC.

The chain joins TRBV19 to TRBJ2-7; D not resolved. V was pared by 0 bases and J by 1 base, with 10 bases between. Germline V gene data show CDR1 as LNHDA and CDR2 as SQIVND (reference sequence). This CDR3 spans 15 amino acids. The CDR3 DNA follows: TGTGCCAGTAGTATAGACGCCCTGGGGTCCTACGAGCAGTACTTC. Translation: CASSIDALGSYEQYF.

CDR3 amino acids: CASSHLRFQGAEDGYTF. In nucleotides, the CDR3 is TGTGCCAGCTCACACCTACGGTTCCAGGGGGCGGAGGATGGCTACACCTTC. This chain connects TRBV18 to TRBJ1-2; 8 bases are a match to TRBD1. The germline V gene has CDR1 KGHSH and CDR2 LQKENI. The CDR3 consists of 17 residues. V was clipped by 4 bases and J by 6 bases; unmatched bases: 16.

The V gene is TRBV9, the J gene TRBJ2-3, with D possibly matching TRBD2 (5 bases). Germline V gene data show CDR1 as SGDLS and CDR2 as YYNGEE. Trimming left V 3 bases short and J 2 bases short, with 19 bases between. CDR3 length: 17 residues. CDR3 sequence: CASSEKVAGGFTDTQYF. CDR3 bases: TGTGCCAGCAGCGAGAAGGTTGCCGGAGGCTTCACAGATACGCAGTATTTT.

This clone appeared a single time. Other DNA sequences in this sample translate to the same CDR3. The chain recombines TRBV10-3 with TRBJ2-7; D is ambiguous. The CDR3 contains 12 residues. V was shortened by 3 bases and J by 2 bases, with 5 bases between the two germline ends. Germline V gene lookup returns CDR1 ENHRY and CDR2 SYGVKD. The CDR3 sequence is CAISEDPYEQYF. CDR3 bases: TGTGCCATCAGTGAAGATCCCTACGAGCAGTACTTC.

CDR3: CASSPPLGHEQYF. CDR3 in DNA: TGTGCCAGCAGTCCCCCGTTGGGCCACGAGCAGTACTTC. The V and J genes are TRBV27 and TRBJ2-7; D unclear. This CDR3 contains 13 residues. The V gene lost 5 bases and the J gene lost 5 bases, with 13 bases spanning the gap. Germline loops: CDR1 MNHEY, CDR2 SMNVEV (reference sequence).

The rearrangement uses TRBV7-9 and TRBJ1-5, with no clear D. Looked up from germline, CDR1 is SEHNR and CDR2 is FQNEAQ (reference sequence). The CDR3 is 13 amino acids. Trimming left V 0 bases short and J 7 bases short, with 7 bases between. CDR3 in amino acids: CASSLAARQPQHF. The CDR3 region has the DNA TGTGCCAGCAGCTTAGCGGCGAGGCAGCCCCAGCATTTT.

This chain joins TRBV5-1 and TRBJ1-6; a weak D match, TRBD1 (5 bases). The CDR3 contains 15 residues. CDR1 and CDR2 from the germline V gene are SGHRS and YFSETQ. V was trimmed by 0 bases and J by 10 bases, leaving 14 bases between them. This CDR3 is CASSLVKGQNSPLHF. DNA of the CDR3: TGCGCCAGCAGCTTGGTGAAAGGACAAAACTCACCCCTCCACTTT.

The chain recombines TRBV5-6 with TRBJ2-7; D unresolved. The CDR3 length is 14 residues. Per the germline V gene, CDR1 is SGHDT and CDR2 is YYEEEE. V was trimmed by 0 bases and J by 3 bases, leaving 10 bases between them. The CDR3, as DNA: TGTGCCAGCAGCTTGGGGCAGTCAATCTACGAGCAGTACTTC. It translates to CASSLGQSIYEQYF. The full variable domain, rest sourced from reference TRBV5-6 and TRBJ2-7, is DAGVTQSPTHLIKTRGQQVTLRCSPKSGHDTVSWYQQALGQGPQFIFQYYEEEERQRGNFPDRFSGHQFPNYSSELNVNALLLGDSALYLCASSLGQSIYEQYFGPGTRLTVT.

The CDR3 reads CASSLAAGVVDEQFF. The CDR3 nucleotides are TGTGCCAGCAGCTTGGCAGCGGGAGTGGTTGATGAGCAGTTCTTC. The genes are TRBV5-6 and TRBJ2-1; 8 positions agree with TRBD2. Germline CDR1 and CDR2: SGHDT and YYEEEE. CDR3 size: 15 residues. V dropped 0 bases and J dropped 8; count of bases not matched to a gene: 7. Supplemented by reference TRBV5-6 and TRBJ2-1, the full variable domain reads DAGVTQSPTHLIKTRGQQVTLRCSPKSGHDTVSWYQQALGQGPQFIFQYYEEEERQRGNFPDRFSGHQFPNYSSELNVNALLLGDSALYLCASSLAAGVVDEQFFGPGTRLTVL.

V and J are TRBV30 and TRBJ1-1; possibly TRBD1 for D (5 bases). The germline V gene encodes CDR1 GTSNPN and CDR2 SVGIG (reference sequence). This CDR3 is built from 14 residues. Trimming cost V 0 bases and J 1 base, with 9 bases left between them. This CDR3 reads CAWSVGQGNTEAFF. The CDR3 coding sequence is TGTGCCTGGAGTGTCGGCCAGGGGAACACTGAAGCTTTCTTT.

In this sample, this clone turned up a few times. This chain connects TRBV29-1 to TRBJ1-1, with D possibly matching TRBD1 (5 bases). This CDR3 comprises 14 residues. Germline loops: CDR1 SQVTM, CDR2 ANQGSEA. V gave up 5 bases and J gave up 2 bases, with 15 bases separating them. CDR3 sequence reads: CSVLGAGSNTEAFF. CDR3 nucleotides: TGCAGCGTTCTCGGGGCAGGGAGTAACACTGAAGCTTTCTTT.

The table lists this clone with a count of one. The chain uses TRBV7-3 and TRBJ2-1, with TRBD2 as a possible D gene (5 bases). CDR1 SGHTA and CDR2 FQGTGA come from the germline V gene. The CDR3 totals 16 residues. Trimming took off 3 bases at V and 3 bases at J, with 15 bases between the two ends. The CDR3 coding sequence is TGTGCCAGCAGCTTTGCAGGACGGGGATACTACAATGAGCAGTTCTTC. Protein sequence: CASSFAGRGYYNEQFF.

This rearrangement joins TRBV21-1 to TRBJ2-6; the D call in the table, TRBD1, was not verified against the DNA. TRBV21-1 corresponds to a pseudogene. This CDR3 is 17 amino acids long. CDR3 in amino acids: CASSKPTGPSGANVLTF. CDR3 bases: TGTGCCAGCAGCAAGCCGACAGGCCCCTCTGGGGCCAACGTCCTGACTTTC.